These 26 T cell receptor beta chains share one sample of origin, sequenced in a study of T cell responses to AZD1222 COVID-19 vaccine. Here immunoSEQ multiplex PCR was the method, and the copy in TCRdb shows in-frame clones only, minus some. The profile covers roughly 46,000 clones, with around 89% appearing a single time and more than 20% taken by the ten largest. Here the sequenced sample was peripheral blood, taken 28 days after the second AZD1222 dose. The receptors originated from an adult who received the AZD1222 COVID-19 vaccine.

CDR3 region: CASSRRTGDGDPYEAFF. CDR3 DNA sequence: TGTGCCAGCAGCAGGAGGACAGGGGACGGGGACCCCTATGAAGCTTTCTTT. The V gene is TRBV21-1, the J gene TRBJ1-1; the table's TRBD1 call for D was not verified on the DNA. TRBV21-1 is given as a pseudogene. The CDR3 has 17 residues.

V usage is TRBV12-3 or TRBV12-4 and J usage is TRBJ1-2; 8 nucleotides align to TRBD1. This CDR3 region has 13 residues. The V segment lost 6 bases and the J segment 7 bases; nucleotides outside the gene matches: 7. The CDR3 region has the DNA TGTGCCAGCAGGGTGACAGGGGTACTTGGCTACACCTTC. Translated: CASRVTGVLGYTF.

CDR3 DNA: TGTGCCAGCAGGCGTCCTAGCGGGAACGAGCAGTACTTC. This gives the protein CASRRPSGNEQYF. V gene TRBV27 combines with J gene TRBJ2-7; 9 positions agree with TRBD2. J was trimmed by 5 bases and V by 6 bases; bases with no gene match: 5. This CDR3 has 13 residues. The germline gives CDR1 MNHEY, CDR2 SMNVEV (reference sequence).

CDR3 nucleotide sequence: TGTGCCAGCAGTTACCGGGGACGGAACACAGATACGCAGTATTTT. Its protein is CASSYRGRNTDTQYF. V gene TRBV6-5 combines with J gene TRBJ2-3, with D perhaps being TRBD1 or TRBD2 (5 bases each). Trimming pared 2 bases from V and 2 bases from J, leaving 11 bases between. CDR3 length: 15 residues. Germline V gives CDR1 MNHEY, CDR2 SVGAGI.

The rearrangement uses TRBV7-2 and TRBJ1-1, with D maybe TRBD1 (6 bases). The ends were cut back, 1 base at V and 2 bases at J, with 11 bases in the middle. CDR1 SGHTA and CDR2 FQGNSA come from the germline V gene. The CDR3 has 15 amino acids. CDR3 sequence: CASSLVGQINTEAFF. The CDR3 coding sequence is TGTGCCAGCAGCTTAGTGGGACAAATTAACACTGAAGCTTTCTTT.

The chain carries TRBV7-2 and TRBJ1-2, with D perhaps matching TRBD1 (5 bases). The CDR3 consists of 17 residues. With 6 bases removed from V and 7 bases from J, the gap between germline ends came to 27 bases. Germline CDR1 is SGHTA and CDR2 is FQGNSA. The CDR3 spells CASRWTGTLPGGSGYTF. CDR3 in DNA: TGTGCCAGCAGATGGACCGGGACCCTTCCCGGCGGGTCTGGCTACACCTTC.

The chain links TRBV6-5 to TRBJ1-6, with D hard to call. Germline-derived CDR1 and CDR2 are MNHEY and SVGAGI. V was trimmed by 0 bases and J by 4 bases, leaving 7 bases between them. The CDR3 covers 15 residues. DNA of the CDR3: TGTGCCAGCAGTTACTCACGGATGTATAATTCACCCCTCCACTTT. Amino acid sequence: CASSYSRMYNSPLHF.

The chain uses TRBV19 and TRBJ1-5, with 8 nucleotides matching TRBD1. V gave up 7 bases and J gave up 4 bases; unmatched junction bases: 6. The CDR3 totals 14 residues. CDR1 and CDR2 (germline): LNHDA, SQIVND (reference sequence). For the CDR3, the DNA is TGTGCCAGTATCCCAGGGGGCTGGAATCAGCCCCAGCATTTT. Translation gives CASIPGGWNQPQHF.

The V and J genes are TRBV3-1 (or the pseudogene TRBV3-2) and TRBJ1-4; perhaps TRBD1 as D (5 bases). This CDR3 is 15 amino acids long. Germline loops: CDR1 LGHDT, CDR2 YNNKEL (reference sequence). Trimming pared 0 bases from V and 8 bases from J, leaving 13 bases between. The CDR3 DNA sequence: TGTGCCAGCAGCCAAGATCAAGGGGCCAGCGAAAAACTGTTTTTT. Translating it yields CASSQDQGASEKLFF.

This chain links TRBV7-9 with TRBJ1-3, with D unresolved. Trimming pared 6 bases from V and 7 bases from J, leaving 13 bases between. The germline V gene encodes CDR1 SEHNR and CDR2 FQNEAQ (reference sequence). The CDR3 length is 13 residues. This CDR3 reads CASSVGIVNTIYF. In DNA form, the CDR3 reads TGTGCCAGCAGTGTTGGGATCGTCAACACCATATATTTT.

The chain carries TRBV7-3 and TRBJ1-1; a weak D match, TRBD1 (6 bases). Germline V gene sequence: CDR1 SGHTA, CDR2 FQGTGA. The CDR3 consists of 14 residues. V was trimmed by 4 bases and J by 5 bases, leaving 14 bases between them. CDR3 coding DNA: TGTGCCAGCAGCTCCGGACAGCCGGCGACTGAAGCTTTCTTT. Translating gives CASSSGQPATEAFF.

This sequence joins TRBV5-4 and TRBJ2-7, with 7 bases that match TRBD2. The CDR3 runs 15 residues. The V and J ends lost 0 bases and 0 bases, in that order; junction bases with no gene match: 3. Germline CDR1 is SGHNT and CDR2 is YYREEE (reference sequence). The CDR3, as DNA: TGTGCCAGCAGCTTGGCCGGGGGGAGCTCCTACGAGCAGTACTTC. It is translated as CASSLAGGSSYEQYF.

Worth noting for this clone: Other DNA sequences in the same sample also yield this CDR3. This chain links TRBV5-1 with TRBJ2-5, with 9 bases aligning to TRBD2. Trimming removed 4 bases from V and 2 bases from J; junction bases left unmatched: 3. Germline V CDR1 and CDR2: SGHRS, YFSETQ. This CDR3 is 14 amino acids long. The CDR3 reads CASSPAGGQETQYF. The CDR3 coding sequence is TGCGCCAGCAGCCCAGCGGGAGGACAAGAGACCCAGTACTTC.

The chain couples TRBV4-2 to TRBJ2-5, with 8 bases fitting TRBD2. The V gene end was trimmed by 1 base and the J gene end by 5 bases; junction bases not matched to a gene: 6. The length of the CDR3 is 15 residues. Germline values: CDR1 LGHNA, CDR2 YNFKEQ. For the CDR3, the DNA is TGTGCCAGCAGCCAAGCCGGGGGGGGCCGCGAGACCCAGTACTTC. Amino acid sequence: CASSQAGGGRETQYF.

V usage is TRBV19 and J usage is TRBJ2-1; a possible D gene is TRBD2 (5 bases). The ends were cut back, 5 bases at V and 7 bases at J, with 21 bases in the middle. Looked up from germline, CDR1 is LNHDA and CDR2 is SQIVND (reference sequence). The CDR3 loop spans 16 amino acids. The chain's CDR3 is CASSSPGGGSRNEQFF. The CDR3 nucleotides are TGTGCCAGTAGTTCCCCCGGTGGCGGGTCTAGGAATGAGCAGTTCTTC.

The rearrangement uses TRBV6-6 and TRBJ1-1; 7 positions match TRBD1. CDR1 is MNHNY and CDR2 is SVGAGI in the germline V gene (reference sequence). The CDR3 extends over 14 amino acids. The V segment lost 5 bases and the J segment 8 bases; nucleotides outside the gene matches: 11. Here the CDR3 reads CASSVTGSHIEAFF. The DNA of the CDR3 is TGTGCCAGCAGTGTGACAGGGTCCCACATAGAAGCTTTCTTT.

This chain joins TRBV29-1 and TRBJ1-1, with D tentatively TRBD1 (5 bases). CDR3 size: 12 residues. Germline-derived CDR1 and CDR2 are SQVTM and ANQGSEA. Trimming left V 7 bases short and J 6 bases short, with 15 bases between. The CDR3 sequence: CSAYRTPAEAFF. DNA for the CDR3: TGCAGCGCCTACAGGACCCCAGCTGAAGCTTTCTTT.

The chain joins TRBV14 to TRBJ1-5; unclear D gene. Germline CDR1 SGHDN, CDR2 FVKESK. The CDR3 is made up of 13 amino acids. V was shortened by 1 base and J by 5 bases, with 6 bases between the two germline ends. DNA of the CDR3: TGTGCCAGCAGCCAAGGGGCTTATCAGCCCCAGCATTTT. This sequence encodes CASSQGAYQPQHF.

This chain uses TRBV12-5 with TRBJ2-5, with TRBD2 matching over 7 bases. The ends lost 3 bases at V and 5 bases at J; junction bases unmatched: 3. The CDR3 runs 13 residues. The V gene's germline CDR1 is LGHNT and CDR2 FRNRAP. The CDR3 DNA is TGTGCTAGTGGTTTCGGCGGGAGTGAGACCCAGTACTTC. The encoded protein is CASGFGGSETQYF.

This chain links TRBV7-3 with TRBJ2-1; D ambiguous. CDR1 is SGHTA, CDR2 FQGTGA, per germline. The CDR3 has 11 amino acids. V lost 0 bases and J 7 bases, leaving 1 base between the germline ends. The CDR3 DNA reads TGTGCCAGCAGCTTAACGAATGAGCAGTTCTTC. This sequence encodes CASSLTNEQFF.

The chain combines TRBV7-3 with TRBJ1-1, with no clear D. The CDR3 is 14 amino acids. Trimming pared 2 bases from V and 1 base from J, leaving 8 bases between. The germline V gene encodes CDR1 SGHTA and CDR2 FQGTGA. CDR3 sequence reads: CASSLGRGNTEAFF. Here the CDR3 DNA reads TGTGCCAGCAGCTTAGGGCGGGGGAACACTGAAGCTTTCTTT.

This clone has only one observation. The chain recombines TRBV4-2 with TRBJ1-2; D not certain. The CDR3 extends over 13 amino acids. V lost 0 bases, J lost 5 bases, and 7 bases lay in between. Germline CDR1 reads LGHNA; CDR2 reads YNFKEQ. For the CDR3, the DNA is TGTGCCAGCAGCCAAGATTCTAGTTATGGCTACACCTTC. Protein: CASSQDSSYGYTF.

The chain links TRBV30 to TRBJ2-3; 7 positions match TRBD2. Germline V gene sequence: CDR1 GTSNPN, CDR2 SVGIG (reference sequence). V gave up 0 bases and J gave up 2 bases; unmatched junction bases: 5. The CDR3 runs to 15 residues. CDR3 sequence: CAWSVLAGVTDTQYF. CDR3 coding DNA: TGTGCCTGGAGTGTTCTGGCGGGAGTCACAGATACGCAGTATTTT.

The chain carries TRBV7-2 and TRBJ1-1; D not certain. The V gene's germline CDR1 is SGHTA and CDR2 FQGNSA. The CDR3 runs 15 residues. V gave up 7 bases and J gave up 1 base, with 16 bases separating them. The CDR3 nucleotides are TGTGCCAGCACCTTTGTGGGCGCGGGGAACACTGAAGCTTTCTTT. This codes for CASTFVGAGNTEAFF.

The rearrangement joins TRBV7-9 to TRBJ2-3, with TRBD2 identical over 10 bases. The CDR3 extends over 15 amino acids. J lost 2 bases, V lost 7 bases, and 6 bases had no gene match. Per germline, CDR1 SEHNR and CDR2 FQNEAQ (reference sequence). This CDR3 reads CASTEGLAFTDTQYF. The CDR3 DNA sequence: TGTGCCAGCACGGAGGGACTAGCGTTCACAGATACGCAGTATTTT.

This sequence joins TRBV28 and TRBJ1-1, with TRBD1 matching 7 bases. The trim removed 2 bases at V and 0 bases at J, leaving 6 bases unmatched. The CDR3 sequence is 16 residues long. Germline CDR1 is MDHEN and CDR2 is SYDVKM. In DNA, the CDR3 is TGTGCCAGCAGTTTAACGGACAGGACCCTGAACACTGAAGCTTTCTTT. It encodes CASSLTDRTLNTEAFF.